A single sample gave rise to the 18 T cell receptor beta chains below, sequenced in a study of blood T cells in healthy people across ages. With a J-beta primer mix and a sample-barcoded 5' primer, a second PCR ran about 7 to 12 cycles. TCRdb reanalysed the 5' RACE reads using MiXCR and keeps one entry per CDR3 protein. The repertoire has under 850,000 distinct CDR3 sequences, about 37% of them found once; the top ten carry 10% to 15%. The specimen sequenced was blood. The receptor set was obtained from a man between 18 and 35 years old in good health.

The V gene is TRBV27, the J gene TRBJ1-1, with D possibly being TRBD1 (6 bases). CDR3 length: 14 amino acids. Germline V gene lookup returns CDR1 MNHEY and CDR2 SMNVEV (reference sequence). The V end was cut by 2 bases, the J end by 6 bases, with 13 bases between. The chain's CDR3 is CASSLRGALAEAFF. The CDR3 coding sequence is TGTGCCAGCAGTTTACGGGGGGCATTAGCTGAAGCTTTCTTT.

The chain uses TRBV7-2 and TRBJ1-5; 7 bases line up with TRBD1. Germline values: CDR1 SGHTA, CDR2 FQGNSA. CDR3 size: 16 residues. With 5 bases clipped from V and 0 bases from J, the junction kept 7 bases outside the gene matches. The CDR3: CASSPPGGNSNQPQHF. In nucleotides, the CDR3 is TGTGCCAGCAGCCCCCCAGGGGGGAATAGCAATCAGCCCCAGCATTTT.

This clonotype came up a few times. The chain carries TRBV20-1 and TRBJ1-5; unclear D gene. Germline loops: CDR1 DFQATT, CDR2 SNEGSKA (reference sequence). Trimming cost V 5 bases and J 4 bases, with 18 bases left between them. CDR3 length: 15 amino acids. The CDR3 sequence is CSAQAVGWENQPQHF. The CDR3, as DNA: TGCAGTGCTCAAGCCGTAGGCTGGGAAAATCAGCCCCAGCATTTT.

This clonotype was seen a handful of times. This CDR3 is CSARQRVLGRSDTQYF. In DNA form, the CDR3 reads TGCAGTGCTAGACAAAGGGTTCTGGGGAGGTCAGATACGCAGTATTTT. V gene TRBV20-1 combines with J gene TRBJ2-3; TRBD2 is a possible D gene (6 bases). Trimming took 2 bases from V and 4 from J, leaving 19 bases between them. The CDR3 runs 16 residues. Germline V CDR1 and CDR2: DFQATT, SNEGSKA (reference sequence).

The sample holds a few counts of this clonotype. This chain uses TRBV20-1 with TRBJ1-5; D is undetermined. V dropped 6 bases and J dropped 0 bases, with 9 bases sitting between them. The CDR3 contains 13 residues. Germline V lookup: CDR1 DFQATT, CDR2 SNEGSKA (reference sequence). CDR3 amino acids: CSAQKYSNQPQHF. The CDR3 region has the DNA TGCAGTGCCCAGAAGTATAGCAATCAGCCCCAGCATTTT.

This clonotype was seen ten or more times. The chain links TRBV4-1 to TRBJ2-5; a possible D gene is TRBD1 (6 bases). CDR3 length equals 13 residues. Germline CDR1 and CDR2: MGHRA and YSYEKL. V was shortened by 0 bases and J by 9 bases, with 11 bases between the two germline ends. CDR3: CASSQDPKGAQYF. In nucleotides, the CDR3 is TGCGCCAGCAGCCAAGACCCAAAGGGGGCCCAGTACTTC.

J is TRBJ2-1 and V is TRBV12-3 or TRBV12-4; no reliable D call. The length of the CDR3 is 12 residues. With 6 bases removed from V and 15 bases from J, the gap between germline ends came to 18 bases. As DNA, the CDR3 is TGTGCCAGCAGCCGGACCACAAGGCAATGGTTCTTC. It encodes CASSRTTRQWFF.

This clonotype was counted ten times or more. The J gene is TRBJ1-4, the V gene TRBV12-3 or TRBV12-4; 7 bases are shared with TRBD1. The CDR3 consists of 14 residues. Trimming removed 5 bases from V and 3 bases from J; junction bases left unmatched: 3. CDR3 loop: CASSARGANEKLFF. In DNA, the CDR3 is TGTGCCAGCAGTGCCAGGGGGGCTAATGAAAAACTGTTTTTT.

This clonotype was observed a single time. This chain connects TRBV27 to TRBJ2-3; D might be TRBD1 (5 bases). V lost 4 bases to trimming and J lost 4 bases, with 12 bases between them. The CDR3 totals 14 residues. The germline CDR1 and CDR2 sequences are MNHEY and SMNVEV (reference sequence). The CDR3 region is CASSYKGLADTQYF. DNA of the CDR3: TGTGCCAGCAGTTACAAGGGGCTTGCAGATACGCAGTATTTT.

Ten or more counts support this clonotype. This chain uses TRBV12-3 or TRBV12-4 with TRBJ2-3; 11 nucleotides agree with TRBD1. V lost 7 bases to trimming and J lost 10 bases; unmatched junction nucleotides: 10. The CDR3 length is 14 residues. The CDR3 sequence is CASTVSGTGGPQYF. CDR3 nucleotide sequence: TGTGCCAGCACCGTATCAGGGACAGGGGGACCGCAGTATTTT.

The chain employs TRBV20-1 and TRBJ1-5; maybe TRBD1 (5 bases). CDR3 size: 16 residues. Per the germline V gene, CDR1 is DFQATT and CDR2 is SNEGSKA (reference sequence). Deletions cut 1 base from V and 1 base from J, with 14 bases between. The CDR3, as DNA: TGCAGTGCTAGAGGATCAGGGTTGGGGAGCAATCAGCCCCAGCATTTT. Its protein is CSARGSGLGSNQPQHF.

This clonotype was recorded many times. The CDR3 DNA reads as TGTGCCATCAGTGAGTCGGAGGGTAGGAGTGTGAAAGAGACCCAGTACTTC. The encoded protein is CAISESEGRSVKETQYF. The J gene is TRBJ2-5, the V gene TRBV10-3; possibly TRBD2 for D (6 bases). Per the germline V gene, CDR1 is ENHRY and CDR2 is SYGVKD. The V and J ends lost 0 bases and 3 bases respectively, with 17 bases between them. The CDR3 loop spans 17 amino acids.

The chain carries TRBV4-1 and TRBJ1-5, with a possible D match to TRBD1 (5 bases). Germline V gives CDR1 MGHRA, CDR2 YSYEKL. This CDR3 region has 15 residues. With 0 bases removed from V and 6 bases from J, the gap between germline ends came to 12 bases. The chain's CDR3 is CASSQDGWGIQPQHF. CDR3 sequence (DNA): TGCGCCAGCAGCCAAGATGGTTGGGGGATTCAGCCCCAGCATTTT.

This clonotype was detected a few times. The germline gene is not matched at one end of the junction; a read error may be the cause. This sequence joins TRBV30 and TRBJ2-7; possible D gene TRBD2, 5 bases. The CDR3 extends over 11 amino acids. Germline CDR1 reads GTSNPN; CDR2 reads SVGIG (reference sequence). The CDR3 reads CAGSDSYEQYF. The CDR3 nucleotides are TGTGCCGGGAGTGACTCCTACGAGCAGTACTTC.

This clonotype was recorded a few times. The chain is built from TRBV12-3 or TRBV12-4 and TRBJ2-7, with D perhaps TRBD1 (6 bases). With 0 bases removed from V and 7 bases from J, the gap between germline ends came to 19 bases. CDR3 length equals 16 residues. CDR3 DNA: TGTGCCAGCAGTTTAGCGCTCAGGGGTCACTACAATGAGCAGTACTTC. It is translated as CASSLALRGHYNEQYF.

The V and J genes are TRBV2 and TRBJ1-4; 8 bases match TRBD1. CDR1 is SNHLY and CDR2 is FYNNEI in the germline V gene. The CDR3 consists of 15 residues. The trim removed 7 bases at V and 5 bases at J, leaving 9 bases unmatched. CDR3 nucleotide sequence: TGTGCCAGCACCGAAGACAGGGGCGGAAATGAAAAACTGTTTTTT. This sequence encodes CASTEDRGGNEKLFF.

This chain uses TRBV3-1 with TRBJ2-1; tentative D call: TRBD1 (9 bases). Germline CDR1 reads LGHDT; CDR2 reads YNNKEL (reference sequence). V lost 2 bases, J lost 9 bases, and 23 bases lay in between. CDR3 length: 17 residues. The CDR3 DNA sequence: TGTGCCAGCAGCCAACCGGGGGGGACAGGGCCCCACGGTGAGCAGTTCTTC. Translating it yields CASSQPGGTGPHGEQFF.

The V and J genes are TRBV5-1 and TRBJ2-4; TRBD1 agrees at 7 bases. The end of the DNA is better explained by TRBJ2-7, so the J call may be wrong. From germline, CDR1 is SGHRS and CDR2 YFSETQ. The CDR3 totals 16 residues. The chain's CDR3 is CASSLGGTAGQGEQYF. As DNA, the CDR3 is TGCGCCAGCAGCTTGGGAGGGACAGCAGGTCAGGGCGAGCAGTACTTC.